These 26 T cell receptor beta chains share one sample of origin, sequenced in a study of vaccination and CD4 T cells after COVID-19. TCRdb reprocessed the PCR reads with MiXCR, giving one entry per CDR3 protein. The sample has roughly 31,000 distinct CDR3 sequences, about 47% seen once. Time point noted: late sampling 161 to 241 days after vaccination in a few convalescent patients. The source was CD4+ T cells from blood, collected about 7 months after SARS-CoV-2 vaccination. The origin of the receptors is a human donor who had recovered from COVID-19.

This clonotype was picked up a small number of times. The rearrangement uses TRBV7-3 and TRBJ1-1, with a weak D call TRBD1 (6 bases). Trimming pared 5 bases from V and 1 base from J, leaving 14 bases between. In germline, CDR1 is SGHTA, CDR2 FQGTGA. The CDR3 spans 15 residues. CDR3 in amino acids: CASSVGQLENTEAFF. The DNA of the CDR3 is TGTGCCAGCAGCGTAGGACAGCTTGAGAACACTGAAGCTTTCTTT.

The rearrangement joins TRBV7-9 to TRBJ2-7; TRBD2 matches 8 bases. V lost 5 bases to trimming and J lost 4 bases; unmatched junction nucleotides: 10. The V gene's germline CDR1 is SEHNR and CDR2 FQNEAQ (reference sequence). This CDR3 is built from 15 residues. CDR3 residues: CASSKEAGEQYEQYF. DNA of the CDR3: TGTGCCAGCAGCAAGGAAGCGGGAGAGCAGTACGAGCAGTACTTC.

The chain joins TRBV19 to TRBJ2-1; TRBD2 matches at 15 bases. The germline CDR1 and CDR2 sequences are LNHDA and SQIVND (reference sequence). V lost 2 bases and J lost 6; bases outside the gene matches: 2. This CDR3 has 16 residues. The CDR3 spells CASSIPGLAGGNEQFF. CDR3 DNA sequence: TGTGCCAGTAGTATACCGGGACTAGCGGGAGGCAATGAGCAGTTCTTC.

The CDR3 DNA follows: TGTGCCAGTAGTATAGATCGAACGAGGGGGCTCGGCAATCAGCCCCAGCATTTT. As protein: CASSIDRTRGLGNQPQHF. This chain joins TRBV19 and TRBJ1-5; 7 bases fit TRBD1. This CDR3 has 18 residues. Germline CDR1 is LNHDA and CDR2 is SQIVND (reference sequence). With V trimmed by 0 bases and J by 2 bases, 10 bases remained unmatched.

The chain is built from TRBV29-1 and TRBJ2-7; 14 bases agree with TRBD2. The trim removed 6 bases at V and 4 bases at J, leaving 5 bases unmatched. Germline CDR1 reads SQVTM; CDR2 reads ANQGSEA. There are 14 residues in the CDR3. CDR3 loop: CSVAGTSGSYEQYF. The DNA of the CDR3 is TGCAGCGTCGCCGGGACTAGCGGGAGTTACGAGCAGTACTTC.

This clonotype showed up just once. The CDR3 DNA follows: TGTGCCAGCAGCTCGAGGGGGCAAAATGAGCAGTTCTTC. It codes for CASSSRGQNEQFF. The rearrangement uses TRBV11-3 and TRBJ2-1; 7 bases align to TRBD1. Per germline, CDR1 SGHNT and CDR2 YENEEA. The CDR3 covers 13 residues. V shed 4 bases, J shed 7 bases, and the junction held 4 bases outside the gene matches.

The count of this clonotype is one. The CDR3 reads CASSPVRAGHSYNEQFF. Here the CDR3 DNA reads TGTGCCAGCAGCCCGGTTAGGGCGGGACACTCCTACAATGAGCAGTTCTTC. This chain links TRBV7-8 with TRBJ2-1, with D perhaps matching TRBD1 or TRBD2 (6 bases each). Trimming removed 5 bases at V and 0 bases at J, with 17 bases between. This CDR3 spans 17 amino acids. The germline CDR1 and CDR2 sequences are SGHVS and FQNEAQ.

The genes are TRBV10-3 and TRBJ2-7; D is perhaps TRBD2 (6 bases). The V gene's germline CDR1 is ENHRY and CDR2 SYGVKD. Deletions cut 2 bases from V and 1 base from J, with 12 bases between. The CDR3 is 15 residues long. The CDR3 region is CAISEAGTFSYEQYF. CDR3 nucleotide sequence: TGTGCCATCAGTGAGGCAGGGACTTTTTCCTACGAGCAGTACTTC.

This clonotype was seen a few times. For the CDR3, the DNA is TGTGCCACCACCGACTGGGACAGGGGCAACATGGCTGAAGCTTTCTTT. Translation: CATTDWDRGNMAEAFF. The V gene is TRBV15, the J gene TRBJ1-1; 10 bases are a match to TRBD1. The CDR3 length is 16 residues. The V and J ends lost 7 bases and 6 bases, in that order; junction bases with no gene match: 14. Germline values: CDR1 LNHNV, CDR2 YYDKDF (reference sequence).

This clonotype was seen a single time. The CDR3 region is CASRRGTGNTIYF. The CDR3 coding sequence is TGTGCCAGCCGTCGGGGGACTGGAAACACCATATATTTT. V usage is TRBV7-2 and J usage is TRBJ1-3, with a weak D call TRBD1 (5 bases). Trimming took 8 bases from V and 2 from J, leaving 10 bases between them. The CDR3 sequence is 13 residues long. Germline V CDR1 and CDR2: SGHTA, FQGNSA.

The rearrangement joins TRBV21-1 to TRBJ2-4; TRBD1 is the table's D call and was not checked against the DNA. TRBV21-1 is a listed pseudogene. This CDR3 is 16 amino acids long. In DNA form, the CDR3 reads TGTGCCAGCAGCAATTTGGGGGGCAGGCAAGGTAACATTCAGTACTTC. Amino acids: CASSNLGGRQGNIQYF.

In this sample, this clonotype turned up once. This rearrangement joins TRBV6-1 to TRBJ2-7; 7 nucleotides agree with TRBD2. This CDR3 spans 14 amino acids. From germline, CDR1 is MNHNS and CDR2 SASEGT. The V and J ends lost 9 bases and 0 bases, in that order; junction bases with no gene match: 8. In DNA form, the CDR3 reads TGTGCCAGTGGGAGCGGGATCCCCTCCTACGAGCAGTACTTC. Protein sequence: CASGSGIPSYEQYF.

The CDR3 region is CSARTGGGAQYF. DNA of the CDR3: TGCAGTGCTAGAACCGGCGGAGGGGCCCAGTACTTC. This chain links TRBV20-1 with TRBJ2-5, with D possibly matching TRBD2 (6 bases). The V gene's germline CDR1 is DFQATT and CDR2 SNEGSKA (reference sequence). This CDR3 contains 12 residues. Trimming cost V 2 bases and J 9 bases, with 13 bases left between them.

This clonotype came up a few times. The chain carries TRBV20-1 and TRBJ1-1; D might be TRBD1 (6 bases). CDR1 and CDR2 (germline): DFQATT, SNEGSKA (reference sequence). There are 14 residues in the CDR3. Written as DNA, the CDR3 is TGCAGGACAGTCCGGGGGGGGCTGAACACTGAAGCTTTCTTT. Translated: CRTVRGGLNTEAFF.

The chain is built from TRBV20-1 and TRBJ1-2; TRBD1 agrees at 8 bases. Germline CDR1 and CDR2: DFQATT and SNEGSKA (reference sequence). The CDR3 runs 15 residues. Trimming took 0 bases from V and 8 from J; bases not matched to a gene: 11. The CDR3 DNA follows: TGCAGTGCTAGAGATCGAGACAGGGGAGTTTGGGGCTACACCTTC. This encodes CSARDRDRGVWGYTF.

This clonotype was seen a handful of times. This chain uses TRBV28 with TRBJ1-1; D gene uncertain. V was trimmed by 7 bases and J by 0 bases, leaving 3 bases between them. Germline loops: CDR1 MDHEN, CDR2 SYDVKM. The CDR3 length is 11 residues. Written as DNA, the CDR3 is TGTGCCAGCATAATGAACACTGAAGCTTTCTTT. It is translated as CASIMNTEAFF.

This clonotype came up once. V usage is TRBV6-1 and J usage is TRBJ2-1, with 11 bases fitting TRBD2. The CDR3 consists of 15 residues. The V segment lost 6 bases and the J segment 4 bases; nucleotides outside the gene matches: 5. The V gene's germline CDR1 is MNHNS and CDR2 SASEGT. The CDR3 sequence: CASSNLAGGYNEQFF. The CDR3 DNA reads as TGTGCCAGCAGCAATCTAGCGGGAGGTTACAATGAGCAGTTCTTC.

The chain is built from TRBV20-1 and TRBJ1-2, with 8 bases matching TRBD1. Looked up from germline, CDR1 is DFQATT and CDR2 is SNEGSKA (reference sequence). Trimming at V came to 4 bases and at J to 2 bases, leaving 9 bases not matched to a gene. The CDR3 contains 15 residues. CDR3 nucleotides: TGCAGTGCTAAGGGACAGGTCCACATAAACTATGGCTACACCTTC. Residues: CSAKGQVHINYGYTF.

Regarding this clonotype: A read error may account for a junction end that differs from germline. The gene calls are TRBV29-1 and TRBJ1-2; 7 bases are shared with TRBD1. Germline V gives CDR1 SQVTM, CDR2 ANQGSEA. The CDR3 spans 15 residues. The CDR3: CSVQSTGWGFYGYTF. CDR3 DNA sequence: TGCAGCGTGCAATCGACAGGGTGGGGATTCTATGGTTACACCTTC. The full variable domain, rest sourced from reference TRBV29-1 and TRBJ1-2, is SAVISQKPSRDICQRGTSLTIQCQVDSQVTMMFWYRQQPGQSLTLIATANQGSEATYESGFVIDKFPISRPNLTFSTLTVSNMSPEDSSIYLCSVQSTGWGFYGYTFGSGTRLTVV.

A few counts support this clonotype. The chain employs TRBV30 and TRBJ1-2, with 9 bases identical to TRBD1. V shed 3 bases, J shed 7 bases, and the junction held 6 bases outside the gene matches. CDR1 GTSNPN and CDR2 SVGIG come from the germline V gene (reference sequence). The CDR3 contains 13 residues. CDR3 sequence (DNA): TGTGCCTGGAGGGCACAGGGGGCGCTTGGCTACACCTTC. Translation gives CAWRAQGALGYTF.

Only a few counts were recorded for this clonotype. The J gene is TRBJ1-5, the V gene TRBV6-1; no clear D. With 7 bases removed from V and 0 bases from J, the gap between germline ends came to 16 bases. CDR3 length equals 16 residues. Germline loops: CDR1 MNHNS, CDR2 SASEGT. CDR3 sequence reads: CASKGGQNYSNQPQHF. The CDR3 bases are TGTGCCAGCAAGGGAGGCCAGAACTATAGCAATCAGCCCCAGCATTTT.

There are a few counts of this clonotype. The CDR3 DNA reads TGTGCCAGCAGTTTATATCGGGTCAATCAGCCCCAGCATTTT. Translation: CASSLYRVNQPQHF. This chain joins TRBV28 and TRBJ1-5; D is ambiguous. Trimming took off 1 base at V and 3 bases at J, with 7 bases between the two ends. Per the germline V gene, CDR1 is MDHEN and CDR2 is SYDVKM. The CDR3 length is 14 residues.

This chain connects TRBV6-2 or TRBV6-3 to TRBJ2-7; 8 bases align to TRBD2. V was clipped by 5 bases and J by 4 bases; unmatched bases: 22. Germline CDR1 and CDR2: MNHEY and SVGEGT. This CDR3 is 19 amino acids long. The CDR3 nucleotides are TGTGCCAGCAGTCCGACTACGGGGACTAGTCGCGGGAGGTCATACGAGCAGTACTTC. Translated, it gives CASSPTTGTSRGRSYEQYF.

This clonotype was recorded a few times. Here the CDR3 reads CASPGLGRETQYF. CDR3 nucleotides: TGTGCCAGCCCCGGGTTGGGAAGAGAGACCCAGTACTTC. This chain joins TRBV6-1 and TRBJ2-5, with D unresolved. The CDR3 has 13 amino acids. V dropped 8 bases and J dropped 4 bases, with 14 bases sitting between them. Germline V gene sequence: CDR1 MNHNS, CDR2 SASEGT.

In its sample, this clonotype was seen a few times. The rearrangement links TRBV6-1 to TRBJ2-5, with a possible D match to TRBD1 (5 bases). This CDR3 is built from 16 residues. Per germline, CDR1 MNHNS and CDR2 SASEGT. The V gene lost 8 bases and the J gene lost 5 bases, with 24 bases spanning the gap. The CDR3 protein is CASSPSQGVIVETQYF. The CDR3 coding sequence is TGTGCCAGCTCCCCGTCTCAGGGCGTGATTGTGGAGACCCAGTACTTC.

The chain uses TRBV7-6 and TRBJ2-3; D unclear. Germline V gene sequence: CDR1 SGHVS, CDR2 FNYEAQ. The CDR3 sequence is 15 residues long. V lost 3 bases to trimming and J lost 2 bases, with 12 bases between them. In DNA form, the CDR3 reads TGTGCCAGCAGCTTGAGTGAAGGATTCACAGATACGCAGTATTTT. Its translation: CASSLSEGFTDTQYF.